This TCR beta chain is drawn from a study of T cells of healthy individuals. TCRdb used MiXCR to reprocess the 5' RACE reads, holding one entry per CDR3 protein. The table has 60,000 to 80,000 distinct CDR3 sequences, 15% to 20% seen once; the top ten hold around 5.1%. The CDR3 is 16 amino acids. V gave up 6 bases and J gave up 5 bases; unmatched junction bases: 12. The germline CDR1 and CDR2 sequences are SNHLY and FYNNEI. This rearrangement joins TRBV2 to TRBJ1-2; 10 positions match TRBD1. The receptor was derived from a human donor in good health. CDR3 sequence (DNA): TGTGCCAGCAGGGTTGTTCCCGGGACAGGGGATTATGGCTACACCTTC. This encodes CASRVVPGTGDYGYTF.